These 7 T cell receptor beta chains share one sample of origin, sequenced in a study of naive and memory T cell subsets. The beta constant-region primer was an equimolar mix of two oligonucleotides covering TRBC1 and TRBC2. Nested alpha and beta constant-region primers with the SP2 primer drove four PCR rounds on ligated cDNA. In TCRdb, the UMI-ligation and nested PCR reads were re-called with MiXCR into one record per CDR3 protein. The table lists about 120,000 distinct CDR3 sequences, about 36% of them singletons. The specimen was central memory CD4+ T cells from blood. Receptors originate from a human donor in good health.

This clonotype was picked up a small number of times. Written as DNA, the CDR3 is TGTGCCAGCAGTTCGTCCAGGGATGTCCGGGACACCTTTTACTTC. The encoded protein is CASSSSRDVRDTFYF. The gene calls are TRBV28 and TRBJ2-7, with D perhaps matching TRBD1 (6 bases). CDR1 and CDR2 (germline): MDHEN, SYDVKM. The ends were cut back, 4 bases at V and 13 bases at J, with 26 bases in the middle. This CDR3 is built from 15 residues.

This clonotype was seen only a few times. This sequence joins TRBV11-2 and TRBJ2-7, with 9 positions matching TRBD2. Germline lookup yields CDR1 SGHAT and CDR2 FQNNGV. The CDR3 consists of 15 residues. V lost 4 bases to trimming and J lost 0 bases; unmatched junction nucleotides: 4. CDR3 bases: TGTGCCAGCAGCTCGACTAGCGGCCCCTCCTACGAGCAGTACTTC. This sequence encodes CASSSTSGPSYEQYF.

This clonotype occurred many times. The J gene is TRBJ2-3, the V gene TRBV7-2; TRBD2 matches 8 bases. Germline CDR1 and CDR2: SGHTA and FQGNSA. The V and J ends lost 5 bases and 4 bases, in that order; junction bases with no gene match: 8. CDR3 size: 15 residues. The CDR3 bases are TGTGCCAGCAGCCAGACGGGACTAGTGGCAGATACGCAGTATTTT. Its translation: CASSQTGLVADTQYF.

The rearrangement uses TRBV6-1 and TRBJ1-1, with unresolved D. Per the germline V gene, CDR1 is MNHNS and CDR2 is SASEGT. Deletions cut 3 bases from V and 9 bases from J, with 14 bases between. The CDR3 is 13 residues long. CDR3 residues: CASSESYSLKAFF. CDR3 DNA sequence: TGTGCCAGCAGTGAGTCTTACAGCTTGAAAGCTTTCTTT.

This clonotype was observed a few times. The chain is built from TRBV3-2 and TRBJ2-1; no DNA check was done on the table's D call, TRBD2. TRBV3-2 constitutes a pseudogene. This CDR3 spans 15 amino acids. The chain's CDR3 is CASPDSASPYNEQFF. The CDR3 bases are TGTGCCAGCCCCGATAGCGCCAGTCCCTACAATGAGCAGTTCTTC.

This clonotype was observed a handful of times. The junction departs from the called germline gene at one end, perhaps through a read error. The chain carries TRBV7-2 and TRBJ2-7, with TRBD2 matching over 9 bases. From germline, CDR1 is SGHTA and CDR2 FQGNSA. CDR3 length: 15 amino acids. CDR3 amino acids: CASSLAGLAVDEQYF. CDR3 DNA: TGTGCCAGCAGCCTAGCGGGACTAGCAGTCGACGAGCAGTACTTC. Drawing the rest from reference TRBV7-2 and TRBJ2-7, the complete variable domain is GAGVSQSPSNKVTEKGKDVELRCDPISGHTALYWYRQSLGQGLEFLIYFQGNSAPDKSGLPSDRFSAERTGGSVSTLTIQRTQQEDSAVYLCASSLAGLAVDEQYFGPGTRLTVT.

V and J are TRBV14 and TRBJ2-1; no clear D. The V end was cut by 2 bases, the J end by 0 bases, with 17 bases between. Germline values: CDR1 SGHDN, CDR2 FVKESK. The CDR3 extends over 18 amino acids. In nucleotides, the CDR3 is TGTGCCAGCAGCCAAAACGTCAATAGGATTAGCTCCTACAATGAGCAGTTCTTC. Translation: CASSQNVNRISSYNEQFF.